The following is a TCR beta chain sequence with its context. No antigen is known for it. This entry comes from a study of OX40 agonist ivuxolimab in advanced cancers. Study as a whole: Dose-escalation patients had hepatocellular carcinoma, melanoma, renal cell or head and neck cancer. Eligibility admitted prior anti-PD-1, anti-PD-L1 or anti-CTLA-4 therapy; around 41% had some. Study results and caveats: By week 6 at 0.1 to 3.0 mg/kg, blood CD4+ and CD8+ T cells had expanded clonally.

The CDR3 loop spans 14 amino acids. V shed 6 bases and J shed 2 bases, with 13 bases lying between them. Germline CDR1 and CDR2: MNHEY and SVGAGI. The repertoire was sequenced with immunoSEQ multiplex PCR; TCRdb's copy has only in-frame clones and lacks some. Found here are 120,000 or so clones, about 93% of them singletons; the top ten hold less than 0.2%. The clonotype originates from an adult with an advanced solid tumor such as melanoma, head and neck, liver or kidney cancer. The input for sequencing was CD4+ or CD8+ T cells sorted from blood, taken in a trial of the OX40 agonist ivuxolimab. This chain joins TRBV6-5 and TRBJ1-2, with D perhaps matching TRBD1 (6 bases). CDR3 DNA: TGTGCCAGCAGCCCCGAGGGGGGGAACTATGGCTACACCTTC. Its protein product is CASSPEGGNYGYTF.